This entry features one T cell receptor beta chain sequence. The antigen is undetermined. This specimen belongs to a study of Ad26.COV2.S vaccination and SARS-CoV-2 variants. Across the study: The vaccine Ad26.COV2.S was put into the muscle once, or twice with 56 days between.

The sample's treatment: 15 to 20 received Ad26.COV2.S at low or high dose, single or two shots; a few received placebo; per-sample allocation not given. Day 63 following the first vaccine or placebo injection was when the samples were taken. Built on an Ad26 vector, the vaccine expressed Wuhan-strain SARS-CoV-2 spike. CDR3 length: 16 residues. The junction had 10 bases not matched to a gene; V was cut back by 4 bases and J by 4 bases. Germline CDR1 reads SGHRS; CDR2 reads YFSETQ. The study's findings and limits: Substantial breadth was reported for post-vaccination spike-specific CD8+ and CD4+ T cells. For non-spike TCRs, breadth in vaccine recipients resembled that in placebo recipients.

This table comes from immunoSEQ multiplex PCR, and its TCRdb copy is limited to in-frame clones, with some not included. The table includes some 480,000 clones, roughly 85% detected once. The receptor's source is a person aged 18 to 65 who received the Ad26.COV2.S COVID-19 vaccine or a placebo. This chain links TRBV5-1 with TRBJ1-1; 10 bases are shared with TRBD1. Sequencing used peripheral blood, obtained in a trial of Ad26.COV2.S vaccine versus placebo. The CDR3, as DNA: TGCGCCAGCAGCCTGGGGACAGGGGTCTCGAGCACTGAAGCTTTCTTT. The encoded protein is CASSLGTGVSSTEAFF.